The entry that follows covers one TCR beta chain sequence. Its antigen remains unidentified. This sample was included in a study of identical twins. The CDR3 consists of 16 residues. The germline CDR1 and CDR2 sequences are SGHRS and YFSETQ. V trimming: 0 bases; J trimming: 1 base; junction bases outside the gene matches: 6. Whole-study results and caveats: Invariant MAIT and iNKT cells could partly confound zero-insertion analyses.

Template switching supplied a universal primer site; unique molecular identifiers were carried on the cDNA. One entry per CDR3 protein results from TCRdb running MiXCR on the 5' RACE reads. The sample contains under 900,000 distinct CDR3 sequences, about 12% of which appear only once. In addition, the sample was reused for a study of yellow fever vaccine responses in identical twins.

The sequence was collected from a woman younger than 35 in good health. Sequencing used PBMCs. The genes are TRBV5-1 and TRBJ1-1, with 7 bases lining up with TRBD1. The CDR3 nucleotides are TGCGCCAGCAGCTTGGAGGGACAGAACCAGAACACTGAAGCTTTCTTT. It specifies CASSLEGQNQNTEAFF.